This TCR beta chain was captured in a study of T cells in Graves' hyperthyroidism and ophthalmopathy. The table lists this clonotype with a few counts. The CDR3 covers 14 residues. From germline, CDR1 is SGHTA and CDR2 FQGTGA. Trimming took 0 bases from V and 0 from J, leaving 5 bases between them. Researchers took RNA transcripts and amplified the TCR beta CDR3 regions from them. With the HTBI primer set, the TCR CDR3 went through a first round of RT-PCR. TCRdb fed the multiplex PCR reads into MiXCR, producing one record per CDR3 protein. The sample includes about 530,000 distinct CDR3 sequences, about 15% seen only once; the top ten take 17%.

This TCR came from a young woman with Graves' ophthalmopathy. Sequences were obtained from blood. This chain links TRBV7-3 with TRBJ1-1, with D uncertain. The DNA of the CDR3 is TGTGCCAGCAGCTTAACCGTGGTGAACACTGAAGCTTTCTTT. The encoded protein is CASSLTVVNTEAFF. Based on the CDR3 plus reference TRBV7-3 and TRBJ1-1, the full variable domain is GAGVSQTPSNKVTEKGKYVELRCDPISGHTALYWYRQSLGQGPEFLIYFQGTGAADDSGLPNDRFFAVRPEGSVSTLKIQRTERGDSAVYLCASSLTVVNTEAFFGQGTRLTVV.